Listed here are 14 T cell receptor beta chains from one sample, sequenced in a study of blood T cell repertoires in COVID-19 (dated by TCRdb to 2020 to 2022). The library was generated by the immunoSEQ multiplex PCR assay. The table comes from immuneACCESS by way of TCRdb, which keeps in-frame sequences with V and J called. Part of the clones is missing from these tables; in studies checked, under half for an unresolved V gene and the rest for unknown reasons. The sample table lists fewer than 250,000 clones, 65% to 90% of them with a count of one. The ten largest clones add up to approximately 10% of the sample. The sample taken for sequencing was peripheral blood. These receptors were obtained from a man in his fifties or sixties with COVID-19, enrolled during active disease.

This chain links TRBV19 with TRBJ2-2; a possible D gene is TRBD1 (5 bases). Germline values: CDR1 LNHDA, CDR2 SQIVND (reference sequence). V was pared by 4 bases and J by 0 bases, with 6 bases between. The CDR3 consists of 14 residues. The CDR3 nucleotides read TGTGCCAGTAGTACAGGGACGAACACCGGGGAGCTGTTTTTT. This codes for CASSTGTNTGELFF.

The CDR3 DNA reads as TGTGCCAGCAGCTTGGACAGCAATAGCAATCAGCCCCAGCATTTT. It is translated as CASSLDSNSNQPQHF. The chain recombines TRBV5-5 with TRBJ1-5; no definite D call. The germline V gene encodes CDR1 SGHKS and CDR2 YYEKEE (reference sequence). Deletions cut 0 bases from V and 0 bases from J, with 7 bases between. This CDR3 is built from 15 residues.

The chain links TRBV5-1 to TRBJ2-7; D might be TRBD1 (6 bases). Trimming stripped 0 bases from V and 0 bases from J, with 13 bases between. CDR1 and CDR2 from the germline V gene are SGHRS and YFSETQ. The CDR3 covers 16 residues. The CDR3 protein is CASSLESGAVSYEQYF. DNA of the CDR3: TGCGCCAGCAGCTTGGAGTCAGGGGCCGTCTCCTACGAGCAGTACTTC.

J is TRBJ2-2 and V is TRBV7-2; the match to TRBD2 covers 8 bases. This CDR3 contains 16 residues. Losses at the gene ends were 5 bases for V and 3 bases for J; bases not matched to a gene: 8. Germline V gene sequence: CDR1 SGHTA, CDR2 FQGNSA. The CDR3 loop reads CASSPGTSYYTGELFF. The CDR3, as DNA: TGTGCCAGCAGCCCCGGGACTAGTTACTACACCGGGGAGCTGTTTTTT.

The table lists this clone with a few counts. This chain connects TRBV10-1 to TRBJ1-6, with D possibly matching TRBD1 (6 bases). Germline V gene lookup returns CDR1 WNHNN and CDR2 SYGVQD (reference sequence). V lost 2 bases and J 6 bases, leaving 8 bases between the germline ends. This CDR3 contains 14 residues. CDR3 nucleotide sequence: TGCGCCAGCAGTGAGGGACAGACTAATTCACCCCTCCACTTT. Translated: CASSEGQTNSPLHF.

The V call is TRBV2, the J call TRBJ1-1, with no clear D. Germline V CDR1 and CDR2: SNHLY, FYNNEI. Trimming shortened V by 10 bases and J by 5 bases, and 14 bases separated the two germline ends. This CDR3 region has 12 residues. The DNA for the CDR3 is TGTGCCATCAAGAGGGCGGGAACTGAAGCTTTCTTT. Encoded protein: CAIKRAGTEAFF.

This chain joins TRBV18 and TRBJ1-2; D unresolved. The V end lost 5 bases, the J end lost 1 base, and 8 bases lay between the germline ends. The germline V gene has CDR1 KGHSH and CDR2 LQKENI. This CDR3 has 13 residues. The CDR3 DNA is TGTGCCAGCTCAACTGGTATTAACTATGGCTACACCTTC. Its translation: CASSTGINYGYTF.

The V gene is TRBV6-6, the J gene TRBJ2-1, with D perhaps matching TRBD2 (6 bases). V lost 5 bases, J lost 4 bases, and 24 bases lay in between. CDR3 length: 18 residues. Looked up from germline, CDR1 is MNHNY and CDR2 is SVGAGI (reference sequence). CDR3 DNA: TGTGCCAGCAGTCGCTCATTCCTCGGGACTTCAGGGTACAATGAGCAGTTCTTC. This translates into CASSRSFLGTSGYNEQFF.

The chain couples TRBV20-1 to TRBJ2-5; D unclear. Looked up from germline, CDR1 is DFQATT and CDR2 is SNEGSKA (reference sequence). This CDR3 has 11 amino acids. The V end was cut by 3 bases, the J end by 7 bases, with 9 bases between. The CDR3 is CSARTPGTQYF. As DNA, the CDR3 is TGCAGTGCTAGGACCCCAGGGACCCAGTACTTC.

This chain connects TRBV9 to TRBJ2-1; TRBD1 might be the D (5 bases). V was shortened by 2 bases and J by 12 bases, with 15 bases between the two germline ends. This CDR3 region has 13 residues. Germline lookup yields CDR1 SGDLS and CDR2 YYNGEE. The CDR3 region is CASSVDSGLRQFF. The CDR3 coding sequence is TGTGCCAGCAGCGTCGACAGTGGTCTAAGGCAGTTCTTC.

The CDR3 protein is CASSRGQGSEKLFF. The DNA of the CDR3 is TGTGCCAGCAGCCGGGGACAGGGAAGTGAAAAACTGTTTTTT. This sequence joins TRBV3-1 (or the pseudogene TRBV3-2) and TRBJ1-4; TRBD1 matches 9 bases. The J segment lost 7 bases and the V segment lost 4 bases, leaving 4 bases of the junction unmatched. The CDR3 is made up of 14 amino acids. Germline loops: CDR1 LGHDT, CDR2 YNNKEL (reference sequence).

The V and J genes are TRBV29-1 and TRBJ2-7; 7 nucleotides agree with TRBD1. The junction had 13 bases not matched to a gene; V was cut back by 7 bases and J by 7 bases. From germline, CDR1 is SQVTM and CDR2 ANQGSEA. This CDR3 region has 13 residues. The CDR3 protein is CSGGQTGTGEQYF. The CDR3 DNA sequence: TGCAGCGGGGGACAGACAGGGACGGGAGAGCAGTACTTC.

The V and J genes are TRBV28 and TRBJ1-1, with 7 nucleotides matching TRBD1. The CDR3 contains 14 residues. V was pared by 7 bases and J by 7 bases, with 12 bases of the junction left unmatched. Germline V gene lookup returns CDR1 MDHEN and CDR2 SYDVKM. CDR3 in DNA: TGTGCCAGCAATCTAACACCGGGACAGCGTGAAGCTTTCTTT. This gives the protein CASNLTPGQREAFF.

The sample holds a few counts of this clone. The chain employs TRBV7-9 and TRBJ1-3, with D maybe TRBD1 (5 bases). Trimming took 5 bases from V and 4 from J, leaving 12 bases between them. CDR3 size: 14 residues. The germline CDR1 and CDR2 sequences are SEHNR and FQNEAQ (reference sequence). The CDR3 nucleotides are TGTGCCAGCAGCGTCAGGGTTGGAGGAAACACCATATATTTT. Translation gives CASSVRVGGNTIYF.